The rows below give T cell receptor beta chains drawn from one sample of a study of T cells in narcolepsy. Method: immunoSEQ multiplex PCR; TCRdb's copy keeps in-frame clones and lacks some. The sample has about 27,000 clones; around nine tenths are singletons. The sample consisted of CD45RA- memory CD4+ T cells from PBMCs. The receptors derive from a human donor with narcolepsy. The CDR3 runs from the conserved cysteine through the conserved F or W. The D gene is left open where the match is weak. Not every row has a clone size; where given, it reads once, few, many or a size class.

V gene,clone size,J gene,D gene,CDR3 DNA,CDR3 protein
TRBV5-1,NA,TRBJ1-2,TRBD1,TGCGCCAGCAGCTCTAACGCAGGGGGCGCCTATGGCTACACCTTC,CASSSNAGGAYGYTF
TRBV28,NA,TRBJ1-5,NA,TGTGCCAGCAACGCCCACGGAGGGGGGGGAGCTCAGCCCCAGCATTTT,CASNAHGGGGAQPQHF
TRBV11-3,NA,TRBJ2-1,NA,TGTGCCAGCAGCTTAAGCGCTTACAATGAGCAGTTCTTC,CASSLSAYNEQFF
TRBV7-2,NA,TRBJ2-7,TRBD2,TGTGCCAGCAGCTTCGGTCTAGCGGTGACCTACGAGCAGTACTTC,CASSFGLAVTYEQYF
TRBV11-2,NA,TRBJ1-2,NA,TGTGCCAGCAGCTTAGGACGACAGGCTACTACCTATGGCTACACCTTC,CASSLGRQATTYGYTF
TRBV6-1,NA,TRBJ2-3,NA,TGTGCCAGCACAGATACGCAGTATTTT,CASTDTQYF
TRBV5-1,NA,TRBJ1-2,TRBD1,TGCGCCAGCAGCTTGGCGGGGGACAGGGGCCTAGGCTACACCTTC,CASSLAGDRGLGYTF
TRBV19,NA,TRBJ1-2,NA,TGTGCCAGTAGTATGCGAGTTCAGGGGAGAGGCTACACCTTC,CASSMRVQGRGYTF
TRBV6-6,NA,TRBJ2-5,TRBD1,TGTGCCAGCAGTCAACAGGGGGAAGGAGAGACCCAGTACTTC,CASSQQGEGETQYF
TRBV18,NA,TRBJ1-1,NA,TGTGCCAGCTCACCGCTACATGGGGGCACTGAAGCTTTCTTT,CASSPLHGGTEAFF
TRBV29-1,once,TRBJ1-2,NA,TGCAGCGTCCCCGTCGGCGGCTACACCTTC,CSVPVGGYTF
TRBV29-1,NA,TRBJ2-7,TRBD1,TGCAGCGTGGACCGAATACTAGACAGGGGCCTCTCCTACGAGCAGTACTTC,CSVDRILDRGLSYEQYF
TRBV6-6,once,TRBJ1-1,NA,TGTGCCAGCAGCTATGCTTGGGGGAACACTGAAGCTTTCTTT,CASSYAWGNTEAFF
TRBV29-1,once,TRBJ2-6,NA,TGCAGCGTTGGCGGCCAGGGCTCTGGGGCCAACGTCCTGACTTTC,CSVGGQGSGANVLTF
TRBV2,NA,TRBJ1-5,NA,TGTGCCAGCAGTGCATGGACAGCCAATCAGCCCCAGCATTTT,CASSAWTANQPQHF
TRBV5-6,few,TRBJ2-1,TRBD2,TGTGCCAGCAGCCCGGGGGGGCCCAGCTCCTACAATGAGCAGTTCTTC,CASSPGGPSSYNEQFF
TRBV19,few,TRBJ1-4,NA,TGTGCCAGTAGTATGAATGGGGTTGAAAAACTGTTTTTT,CASSMNGVEKLFF
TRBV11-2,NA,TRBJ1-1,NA,TGTGCCAGCAGCTTAACAGGGAGAACTGAAGCTTTCTTT,CASSLTGRTEAFF
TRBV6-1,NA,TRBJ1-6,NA,TGTGCCAGCAGTGGGGTCCTTCTCCAACCCCTCCACTTT,CASSGVLLQPLHF
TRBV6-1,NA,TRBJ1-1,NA,TGTGCCAGCAGTGAGAGGGCAGGGATCACTGAAGCTTTCTTT,CASSERAGITEAFF
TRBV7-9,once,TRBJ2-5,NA,TGTGCCAGCAGAGGAGTGGGTGCCCAGTACTTC,CASRGVGAQYF
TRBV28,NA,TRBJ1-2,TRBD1,TGTGCCAGCAGGGTCGGGGACAGATTCTATGGCTACACCTTC,CASRVGDRFYGYTF
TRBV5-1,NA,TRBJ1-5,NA,TGCGCCAGCAGCTTGGATGGGTTCAATCAGCCCCAGCATTTT,CASSLDGFNQPQHF
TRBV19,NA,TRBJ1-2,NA,TGTGCCAGTAGTATGTTGGAACAGGCCGGGAGGGGCTACACCTTC,CASSMLEQAGRGYTF
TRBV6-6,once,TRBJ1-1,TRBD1,TGTGCCAGCAGTACCGGGCACAGGGGGTCGGGCACTGAAGCTTTCTTT,CASSTGHRGSGTEAFF
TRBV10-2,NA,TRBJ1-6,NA,TGCGCCAGCAGTGACCCGACAGGCGGGGTAAATAATTCACCCCTCCACTTT,CASSDPTGGVNNSPLHF
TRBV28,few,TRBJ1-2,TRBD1,TGTGCCAGCGACGGACAGGGACGCTATGGCTACACCTTC,CASDGQGRYGYTF
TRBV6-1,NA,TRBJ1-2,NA,TGTGCCAGCAGTGAAACGGGACACATTTATGGCTACACCTTC,CASSETGHIYGYTF
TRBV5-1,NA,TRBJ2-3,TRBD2,TGCGCCAGCAGCTTGGGGTCCACTAGCGGGGGCACAGATACGCAGTATTTT,CASSLGSTSGGTDTQYF
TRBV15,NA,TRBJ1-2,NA,TGTGCCACCAGCAGTGGCCAGGGGTATGGCTACACCTTC,CATSSGQGYGYTF
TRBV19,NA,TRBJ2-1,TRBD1,TGTGCCAGTAGTCGGACAGGGAATGAGCAGTTCTTC,CASSRTGNEQFF
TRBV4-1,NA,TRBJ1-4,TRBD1,TGCGCCAGCAGCCGACAGGGCTCGAGTGAAAAACTGTTTTTT,CASSRQGSSEKLFF
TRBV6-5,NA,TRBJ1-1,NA,TGTGCCAGCAGTTACTCGGGGGCCAGCGGGGCTTTCTTT,CASSYSGASGAFF
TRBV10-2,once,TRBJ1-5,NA,TGCGCCAGCAGTGAAACAATCAATCAGCCCCAGCATTTT,CASSETINQPQHF
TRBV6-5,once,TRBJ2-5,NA,TGTGCCAGCAGTCCGGTGGGGCAAGAGACCCAGTACTTC,CASSPVGQETQYF
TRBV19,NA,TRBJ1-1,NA,TGTGCCAGTAGTTCATCTCTTCAGGGGAACACTGAAGCTTTCTTT,CASSSSLQGNTEAFF
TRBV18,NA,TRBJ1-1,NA,TGTGCCAGCTCACCACCAAGACAGAACACTGAAGCTTTCTTT,CASSPPRQNTEAFF
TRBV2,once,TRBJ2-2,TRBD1,TGTGCCAGCAGGGGACAGGACACCGGGGAGCTGTTTTTT,CASRGQDTGELFF
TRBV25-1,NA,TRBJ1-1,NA,TGTGCCAGCAGTGAATTGGTAGGAGGGGACACTGAAGCTTTCTTT,CASSELVGGDTEAFF
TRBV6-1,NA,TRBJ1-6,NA,TGTGCCAGCACCATAGGGGGGTTTAATTCACCCCTCCACTTT,CASTIGGFNSPLHF
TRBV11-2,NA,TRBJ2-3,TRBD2,TGTGCCAGCAGCAGCCTAGCGGCTAGCACAGATACGCAGTATTTT,CASSSLAASTDTQYF
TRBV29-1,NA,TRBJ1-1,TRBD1,TGCAGCGCGGGGACAGGGACCACTGAAGCTTTCTTT,CSAGTGTTEAFF
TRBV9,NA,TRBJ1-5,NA,TGTGCCAGCAGCCCAGGGCCTAATAGCAATCAGCCCCAGCATTTT,CASSPGPNSNQPQHF
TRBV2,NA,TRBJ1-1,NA,TGTGCCAGCAGGGAGAACACTGAAGCTTTCTTT,CASRENTEAFF
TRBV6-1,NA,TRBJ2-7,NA,TGTGCCAGCAGTGAAGCCGGAGGCCCGAGCTCCTACGAGCAGTACTTC,CASSEAGGPSSYEQYF
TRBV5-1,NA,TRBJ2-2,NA,TGCGCCAGCAGCTTGGCAGGGCTGAACACCGGGGAGCTGTTTTTT,CASSLAGLNTGELFF
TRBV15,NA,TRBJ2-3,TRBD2,TGTGCCACCATGGAAGAGCGGGGGGGCCCCCCAGATACGCAGTATTTT,CATMEERGGPPDTQYF
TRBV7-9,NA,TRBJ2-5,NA,TGTGCCAGCAGCTTAGATGGGGGAACCCAGTACTTC,CASSLDGGTQYF
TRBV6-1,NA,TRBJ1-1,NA,TGTGCCAGCATCCCCTTACCTCCCATGAACACTGAAGCTTTCTTT,CASIPLPPMNTEAFF
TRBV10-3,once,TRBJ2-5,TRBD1,TGTGCCATCAGTTACGACAGGGGCGGAGAGGAGACCCAGTACTTC,CAISYDRGGEETQYF
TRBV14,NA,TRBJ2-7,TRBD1,TGTGCCAGCAGCCAGGTACAGGGGGCGGGGGAGCAGTACTTC,CASSQVQGAGEQYF
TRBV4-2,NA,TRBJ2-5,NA,TGTGCCAGCAGCCAAGATGGGGCCCCACAAGAGACCCAGTACTTC,CASSQDGAPQETQYF
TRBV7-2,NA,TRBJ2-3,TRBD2,TGTGCCAGCAGCTCGACTAGCGGGGGGTGGGATACGCAGTATTTT,CASSSTSGGWDTQYF
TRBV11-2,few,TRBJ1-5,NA,TGTGCCAGCAGCCCGGGGGGGTGGAGCAATCAGCCCCAGCATTTT,CASSPGGWSNQPQHF
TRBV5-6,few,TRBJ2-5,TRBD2,TGTGCCAGCAGCTTGGGGCCAGGGGTAGCGGGGGGTGAGACCCAGTACTTC,CASSLGPGVAGGETQYF